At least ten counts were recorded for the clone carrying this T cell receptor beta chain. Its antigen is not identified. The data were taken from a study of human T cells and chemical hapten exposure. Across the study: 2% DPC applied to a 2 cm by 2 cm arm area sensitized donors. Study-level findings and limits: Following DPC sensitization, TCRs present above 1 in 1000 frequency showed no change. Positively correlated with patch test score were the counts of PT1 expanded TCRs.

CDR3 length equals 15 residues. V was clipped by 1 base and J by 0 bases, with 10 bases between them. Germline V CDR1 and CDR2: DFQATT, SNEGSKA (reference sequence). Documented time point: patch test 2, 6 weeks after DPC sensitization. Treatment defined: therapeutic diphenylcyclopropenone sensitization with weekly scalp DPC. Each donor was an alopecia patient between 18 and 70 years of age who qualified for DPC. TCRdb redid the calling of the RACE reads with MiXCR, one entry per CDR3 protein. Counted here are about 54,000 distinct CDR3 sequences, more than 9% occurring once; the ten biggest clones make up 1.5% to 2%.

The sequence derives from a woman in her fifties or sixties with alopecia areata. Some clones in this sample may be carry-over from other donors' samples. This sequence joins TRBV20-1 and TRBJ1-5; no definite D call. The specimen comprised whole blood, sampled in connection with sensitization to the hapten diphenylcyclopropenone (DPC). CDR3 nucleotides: TGCAGTGCTAGAGTGGACGCGCTTAGCAATCAGCCCCAGCATTTT. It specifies CSARVDALSNQPQHF.